The entry below describes one T cell receptor (beta chain). The CDR3 spans 14 residues. Germline V gene lookup returns CDR1 SGHRS and CDR2 YFSETQ. The trim removed 2 bases at V and 3 bases at J, leaving 5 bases unmatched. This sample is drawn from a study of identical twins. Using its own MiXCR run on the 5' RACE reads, TCRdb lists one record per CDR3 protein. The profile covers 400,000 to 650,000 distinct CDR3 sequences, with less than 25% appearing a single time and around 0.91% taken by the ten largest. These same records also appear under a second study, on T cells expressing NK-cell markers.

The rearrangement links TRBV5-1 to TRBJ2-7; 7 nucleotides align to TRBD2. This sequence was found in a woman younger than 30 in good health. Sequencing was carried out using CD4+ T cells sorted from blood. The CDR3 DNA reads as TGCGCCAGCAGCTTCAGCGGGATCATCTACGAGCAGTACTTC. Its translation: CASSFSGIIYEQYF.